These T cell receptor beta chains were read from a single sample in a study of T cells after yellow fever vaccination. TCRdb reprocessed the 5' RACE reads via MiXCR and lists one record per CDR3 protein. Of approximately 510,000 distinct CDR3 sequences in the sample, just over 20% were seen once. The sample was PBMCs, taken less than 25 days after the first yellow fever vaccination. All receptors come from a young man who received the YFV17D yellow fever vaccine. Each CDR3 is given without its conserved first and last residue. Fields, in order: V gene, D gene, CDR3 protein. The D gene is left open where the match is weak.

TRBV7-2 . ASSLEGQGGSPLH
TRBV20-1 TRBD2 SARLAGPYNEQF
TRBV5-1 . ASSRGGRNEQF
TRBV3-1 . ASSQEPPMGNQPQH
TRBV12-3/TRBV12-4 TRBD1 ASSLATGVGYT
TRBV10-2 . ASSGDKTYEQY
TRBV7-3 TRBD2 ASSLAGGAGEDTQY
TRBV11-2 . ASSLVRDQETQY
TRBV2 TRBD1 ASSPTETGWHEQF
TRBV29-1 . SVEGAGGEKLF
TRBV24-1 . ATSEDSLQPQH
TRBV11-2 . ASSFVAENEKLF
TRBV2 . ASSRTGHEQY
TRBV7-2 . ASSLDRPSVNEQF
TRBV4-3 . ASSQDFSTAEAF
TRBV5-1 . ASSLDRVGTEAF
TRBV3-1 . ASSQWVQETQY
TRBV5-1 . ASSLVTANTGELF
TRBV6-5 . ASSYSPVQETQY
TRBV18 TRBD1 ASSLTGEAEAF
TRBV5-5 . ASSFILAVNTEAF
TRBV5-6 . ASSLGDSLNTEAF
TRBV20-1 TRBD2 SARDAGGRTDTQY
TRBV29-1 TRBD1 SVEEQGTEAF
TRBV6-1 . YSLGTRGDTEAF
TRBV4-1 . ASSQGSPTGTYEQY
TRBV24-1 TRBD1 ATSDRTGVRAQY
TRBV6-5 . ASSATPNEQF
TRBV7-2 . ASSLSSSNTEAF
TRBV28 TRBD1 ASSDLTPDRAIRNEQF
TRBV2 . ASRRGGEKLF
TRBV12-3/TRBV12-4 . ASRLVDEQF
TRBV2 . ASSERSPGETQY
TRBV29-1 TRBD1 SVEGWDSYEQY
TRBV11-2 TRBD1 ASSPVTGGAYNEQF
TRBV7-9 TRBD1 ASSLTGQGAVETQY
TRBV12-5 . ASGLSLSSYSNQPQH
TRBV11-2 TRBD2 ASSPQLAGVNEQY
TRBV4-1 TRBD2 ASSQGAVAGGRYNEQF
TRBV24-1 . ATSDLDSNQPQH
TRBV6-1 TRBD2 ASSGAILAGGRTDTQY
TRBV5-1 . ASSFPKGYDTGELF